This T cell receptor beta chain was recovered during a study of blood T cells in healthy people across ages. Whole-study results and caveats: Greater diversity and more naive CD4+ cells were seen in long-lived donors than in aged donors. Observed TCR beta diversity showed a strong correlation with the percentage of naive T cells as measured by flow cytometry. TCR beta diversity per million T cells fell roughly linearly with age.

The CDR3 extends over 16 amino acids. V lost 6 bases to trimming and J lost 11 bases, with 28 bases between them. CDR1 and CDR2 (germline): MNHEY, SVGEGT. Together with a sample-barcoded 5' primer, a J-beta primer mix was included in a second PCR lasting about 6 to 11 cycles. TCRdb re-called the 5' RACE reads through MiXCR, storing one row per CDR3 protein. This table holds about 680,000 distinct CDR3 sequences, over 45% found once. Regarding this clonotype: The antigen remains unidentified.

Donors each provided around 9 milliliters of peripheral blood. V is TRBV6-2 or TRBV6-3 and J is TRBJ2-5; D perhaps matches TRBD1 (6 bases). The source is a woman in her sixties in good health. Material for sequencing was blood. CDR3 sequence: CASRSLRQAATYGQYF. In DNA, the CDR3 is TGTGCCAGCAGATCCCTCAGACAGGCAGCTACCTACGGGCAGTACTTC.